The subject of this entry is one TCR beta chain. Trimming stripped 5 bases from V and 3 bases from J, with 13 bases between. Germline V gene data show CDR1 as MNHEY and CDR2 as SVGAGI. This CDR3 has 15 residues. This sample is part of a study of blood T cell repertoires in COVID-19. Overall study: Samples taken during acute and convalescent COVID-19 were collected in the United States, Italy and Spain. Sample material is recorded as cDNA or gDNA derived from T cells, B-cell-depleted T cells, or PBMCs.

Under the authors' procedure: Amplification from reference gene primers served as the basis for estimated nucleated cell counts. This table comes from immunoSEQ multiplex PCR, and its TCRdb copy is limited to in-frame clones, with some not included. Clone size and the V and J calls come from that table; the DNA yielded D and trimming. The sample records approximately 90,000 clones, 80% being singletons. The chain couples TRBV6-5 to TRBJ2-2; weak D call: TRBD1 (6 bases). The sequence was obtained from a woman older than 75 with acute or convalescent COVID-19. Sequenced: peripheral blood. CDR3 sequence: CASSSHRVDTGELFF. CDR3 DNA: TGTGCCAGCAGTAGCCACAGGGTAGACACCGGGGAGCTGTTTTTT.